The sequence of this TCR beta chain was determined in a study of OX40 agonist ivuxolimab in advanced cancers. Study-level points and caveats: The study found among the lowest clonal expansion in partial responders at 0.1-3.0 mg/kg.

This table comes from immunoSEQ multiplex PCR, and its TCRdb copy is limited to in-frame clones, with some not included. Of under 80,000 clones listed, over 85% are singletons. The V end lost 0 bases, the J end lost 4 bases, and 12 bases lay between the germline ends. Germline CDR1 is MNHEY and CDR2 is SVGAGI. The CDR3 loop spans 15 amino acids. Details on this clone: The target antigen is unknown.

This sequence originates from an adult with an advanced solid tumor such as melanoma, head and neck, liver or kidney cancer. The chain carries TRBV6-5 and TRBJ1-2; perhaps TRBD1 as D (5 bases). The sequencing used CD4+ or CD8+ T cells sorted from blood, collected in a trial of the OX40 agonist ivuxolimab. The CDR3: CASSYSKAGTYGYTF. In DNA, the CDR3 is TGTGCCAGCAGTTACTCGAAGGCAGGGACCTATGGCTACACCTTC.